The clone carrying this T cell receptor beta chain was counted between two and nine times. What it recognizes is unknown. These data belong to a study of T-cell reconstitution after alpha-beta-depleted transplantation in children. Notes on the study in general: Surviving recipient T cells and thymic progenitors accounted for the high day-60 TCRbeta diversity observed in some patients.

This CDR3 contains 13 residues. From germline, CDR1 is MNHEY and CDR2 SVGAGI. The germline V and J ends were trimmed by 11 bases and 6 bases, with 19 bases remaining between them. During its preparation, the TCRbeta library received unique molecular identifiers. TCRdb used MiXCR to reprocess the PCR reads, holding one entry per CDR3 protein. Of 670,000 or so distinct CDR3 sequences listed, around 13% are singletons. The sequence derives from a girl aged 2-10 years with congenital amegakaryocytic thrombocytopenia, due to receive a stem cell transplant. The rearrangement uses TRBV6-5 and TRBJ2-5, with D possibly TRBD1 on 5 matching bases. This specimen consisted of PBMCs, obtained before TCRalphabeta/CD19-depleted stem cell transplant. This CDR3 reads CAPRGLGLQTQYF. As DNA, the CDR3 is TGTGCCCCAAGGGGTTTGGGATTACAGACCCAGTACTTC.